This TCR beta chain appears in the sequencing data of a study of blood T cells in healthy people across ages. Points from the study as a whole: Older age went with lower TCR beta diversity per million T cells, in a roughly linear way.

V was shortened by 5 bases and J by 2 bases, with 15 bases between the two germline ends. Germline CDR1 and CDR2: SGHTA and FQGNSA. The CDR3 is 15 amino acids. Next came a second PCR, run for about 6 to 12 cycles, which used a sample-barcoded 5' primer along with a J-beta primer mix. One entry per CDR3 protein results from TCRdb running MiXCR on the 5' RACE reads. Of 600,000 or so distinct CDR3 sequences in the sample, around half were seen once. About this clonotype: Its antigen remains unknown.

In terms of origin and age, donors were healthy Caucasian individuals from Russia aged roughly 6 to 90. Extracted total RNA amounted to at least 5.5 micrograms for each sample. The sequence was collected from a man of 80 years or more in good health. The sample taken for sequencing was blood. The chain recombines TRBV7-2 with TRBJ1-2, with D tentatively TRBD1 (6 bases). The chain's CDR3 is CASSDSTGSNYGYTF. The CDR3 region has the DNA TGTGCCAGCAGCGACTCAACAGGGTCCAACTATGGCTACACCTTC.